A single sample is the source of the 31 T cell receptor beta chains below, sequenced in a study of blood T cell repertoires in COVID-19 (dated by TCRdb to 2018 to 2020). Libraries were made using the immunoSEQ multiplex PCR assay. In its TCRdb copy, this immuneACCESS table keeps in-frame sequences only and misses some clones. Where compared with another copy, unresolved V genes explain less than half of these, and the others have no known cause. The table for this sample lists about 130,000 clones; about four fifths of them were counted only once. Approximately 12% of the sample rests with the top ten. The sample was peripheral blood. The receptors originated from a woman aged 30 to 39 who had recovered from COVID-19.

The V gene is TRBV24-1, the J gene TRBJ2-3; 10 positions match TRBD1. CDR3 size: 15 residues. V gave up 3 bases and J gave up 5 bases; unmatched junction bases: 4. The V gene's germline CDR1 is KGHDR and CDR2 SFDVKD. CDR3 DNA: TGTGCCACCAGTGATGCGGACAGGGGGATAGATACGCAGTATTTT. This encodes CATSDADRGIDTQYF.

The chain combines TRBV2 with TRBJ1-6; 9 nucleotides match TRBD1. This CDR3 spans 15 amino acids. Per germline, CDR1 SNHLY and CDR2 FYNNEI. With V trimmed by 6 bases and J by 7 bases, 7 bases remained unmatched. CDR3 bases: TGTGCCAGCAGGTTAAGGACAGGGGTAAATTCACCCCTCCACTTT. Its protein product is CASRLRTGVNSPLHF.

The CDR3 sequence: CSVEGFGSGDYEQFF. In nucleotides, the CDR3 is TGCAGCGTTGAAGGGTTTGGTAGCGGGGACTATGAGCAGTTCTTC. The genes are TRBV29-1 and TRBJ2-1, with 8 bases identical to TRBD2. This CDR3 region has 15 residues. The V and J ends lost 1 base and 8 bases, in that order; junction bases with no gene match: 10. Germline V gene data show CDR1 as SQVTM and CDR2 as ANQGSEA.

The chain carries TRBV13 and TRBJ1-1, with 8 bases aligning to TRBD1. The V gene's germline CDR1 is PRHDT and CDR2 FYEKMQ (reference sequence). The CDR3 has 14 residues. V was pared by 5 bases and J by 5 bases, with 7 bases of the junction left unmatched. CDR3 loop: CASSHITGGTEAFF. The CDR3 bases are TGTGCCAGCAGCCACATTACAGGGGGAACTGAAGCTTTCTTT.

The chain employs TRBV4-1 and TRBJ1-1; 9 nucleotides align to TRBD1. V trimming: 2 bases; J trimming: 5 bases; junction bases outside the gene matches: 9. This CDR3 has 16 residues. Germline values: CDR1 MGHRA, CDR2 YSYEKL. CDR3 coding DNA: TGCGCCAGCAGCCAATTCCACAGGGGGCTAGGGACTGAAGCTTTCTTT. Its protein is CASSQFHRGLGTEAFF.

CDR3 region: CASSSPDRGVTEAFF. As DNA, the CDR3 is TGTGCCAGCAGTTCCCCTGACAGGGGAGTCACTGAAGCTTTCTTT. The V and J genes are TRBV6-5 and TRBJ1-1; TRBD1 matches at 8 bases. CDR3 length: 15 residues. In germline, CDR1 is MNHEY, CDR2 SVGAGI. Losses at the gene ends were 4 bases for V and 4 bases for J; bases not matched to a gene: 8.

The rearrangement uses TRBV9 and TRBJ2-7; 10 bases are shared with TRBD2. Germline V gene data show CDR1 as SGDLS and CDR2 as YYNGEE. Losses at the gene ends were 0 bases for V and 4 bases for J; bases not matched to a gene: 4. The CDR3 contains 15 residues. The CDR3 region is CASSVASGGGYEQYF. CDR3 sequence (DNA): TGTGCCAGCAGCGTAGCTAGCGGGGGTGGGTACGAGCAGTACTTC.

This clone was counted once. V and J are TRBV3-1 (or the pseudogene TRBV3-2) and TRBJ2-7; possibly TRBD2 for D (5 bases). The V end lost 4 bases, the J end lost 7 bases, and 14 bases lay between the germline ends. Germline CDR1 LGHDT, CDR2 YNNKEL (reference sequence). The CDR3 covers 13 residues. The CDR3 coding sequence is TGTGCCAGCAGCCTGCCCGGAGGCAGAGAGCAGTACTTC. Protein sequence: CASSLPGGREQYF.

The rearrangement uses TRBV19 and TRBJ1-2; D possibly corresponds to TRBD1 (6 bases). Looked up from germline, CDR1 is LNHDA and CDR2 is SQIVND (reference sequence). V shed 3 bases and J shed 0 bases, with 11 bases lying between them. CDR3 length equals 15 residues. The CDR3 is CASSIQGTANYGYTF. The DNA for the CDR3 is TGTGCCAGTAGTATTCAGGGGACCGCTAACTATGGCTACACCTTC. The full variable domain, rest sourced from reference TRBV19 and TRBJ1-2, is DGGITQSPKYLFRKEGQNVTLSCEQNLNHDAMYWYRQDPGQGLRLIYYSQIVNDFQKGDIAEGYSVSREKKESFPLTVTSAQKNPTAFYLCASSIQGTANYGYTFGSGTRLTVV.

The chain is built from TRBV3-1 (or the pseudogene TRBV3-2) and TRBJ2-7; TRBD1 aligns across 12 bases. The CDR3 has 17 residues. The junction had 14 bases not matched to a gene; V was cut back by 2 bases and J by 9 bases. Germline lookup yields CDR1 LGHDT and CDR2 YNNKEL (reference sequence). CDR3 nucleotides: TGTGCCAGCAGCCAAATTGGAGGGACAGGGGGCCGACGGGGGCAGTACTTC. It codes for CASSQIGGTGGRRGQYF.

The chain is built from TRBV4-1 and TRBJ2-5, with 8 nucleotides matching TRBD2. Germline V gives CDR1 MGHRA, CDR2 YSYEKL. CDR3 length: 18 amino acids. V lost 0 bases to trimming and J lost 0 bases; unmatched junction nucleotides: 9. CDR3 DNA: TGCGCCAGCAGCCAAGATCTGGGACTAGGGATGTACCAAGAGACCCAGTACTTC. Encoded protein: CASSQDLGLGMYQETQYF.

A few counts support this clone. The chain joins TRBV5-1 to TRBJ1-2; possibly TRBD1 for D (5 bases). CDR1 and CDR2 (germline): SGHRS, YFSETQ. V lost 0 bases and J lost 0, with 12 bases in between. The CDR3 sequence is 16 residues long. This CDR3 reads CASSLEGRAANYGYTF. The CDR3 coding sequence is TGCGCCAGCAGCTTGGAGGGGAGGGCCGCTAACTATGGCTACACCTTC.

The V gene is TRBV12-5, the J gene TRBJ1-1, with D tentatively TRBD1 (6 bases). This CDR3 comprises 16 residues. Germline V lookup: CDR1 LGHNT, CDR2 FRNRAP. V was pared by 3 bases and J by 3 bases, with 17 bases between. The CDR3 DNA reads as TGTGCTAGTGGTTTCTCTCCGAGGGAGGGGGACACTGAAGCTTTCTTT. It encodes CASGFSPREGDTEAFF.

There are a few counts of this clone. The V call is TRBV20-1, the J call TRBJ1-2; TRBD1 is a possible D gene (6 bases). Trimming took 3 bases from V and 12 from J, leaving 14 bases between them. Germline V lookup: CDR1 DFQATT, CDR2 SNEGSKA (reference sequence). This CDR3 contains 11 residues. The CDR3 spells CSARPTGTNTF. Here the CDR3 DNA reads TGCAGTGCTAGGCCGACCGGGACAAACACCTTC.

This chain links TRBV7-9 with TRBJ2-3; tentatively, D is TRBD2 (6 bases). V lost 10 bases, J lost 8 bases, and 19 bases lay in between. The CDR3 is 13 residues long. Germline V gives CDR1 SEHNR, CDR2 FQNEAQ (reference sequence). In DNA form, the CDR3 reads TGTGCCATTCCCATTGGTTCGGGGGTTACGCAGTATTTT. Its protein product is CAIPIGSGVTQYF.

The rearrangement joins TRBV6-1 to TRBJ1-6; tentatively, D is TRBD1 (5 bases). The V and J ends lost 2 bases and 6 bases respectively, with 14 bases between them. Germline values: CDR1 MNHNS, CDR2 SASEGT. The CDR3 is 16 residues long. The CDR3 DNA is TGTGCCAGCAGTGAATTTTTCGGGCAGGGTAATTCACCCCTCCACTTT. Translation gives CASSEFFGQGNSPLHF.

The chain employs TRBV7-9 and TRBJ2-7; TRBD2 matches at 10 bases. From germline, CDR1 is SEHNR and CDR2 FQNEAQ (reference sequence). V gave up 5 bases and J gave up 1 base; unmatched junction bases: 5. CDR3 length: 15 amino acids. In DNA, the CDR3 is TGTGCCAGCAGCCCATCTAGCGGGAGATCCTACGAGCAGTACTTC. Protein sequence: CASSPSSGRSYEQYF.

In its sample, this clone was seen a few times. V usage is TRBV28 and J usage is TRBJ1-3; the D gene is possibly TRBD1 (6 bases). Germline values: CDR1 MDHEN, CDR2 SYDVKM. The CDR3 contains 14 residues. V was cut by 8 bases and J by 0 bases, with 11 bases left in between. CDR3 residues: CASHRGSSGNTIYF. The DNA for the CDR3 is TGTGCCAGCCATAGGGGGAGCTCTGGAAACACCATATATTTT.

The J gene is TRBJ2-7, the V gene TRBV7-3, with D perhaps TRBD2 (5 bases). Germline CDR1 reads SGHTA; CDR2 reads FQGTGA. This CDR3 has 13 residues. The V gene lost 3 bases and the J gene lost 3 bases, with 9 bases spanning the gap. CDR3 in amino acids: CASSFGRGYEQYF. For the CDR3, the DNA is TGTGCCAGCAGCTTCGGACGGGGCTACGAGCAGTACTTC.

The V gene is TRBV6-4, the J gene TRBJ2-7, with TRBD1 matching 7 bases. CDR3 length: 20 amino acids. The germline V gene has CDR1 MRHNA and CDR2 SNTAGT. The V segment lost 6 bases and the J segment 2 bases; nucleotides outside the gene matches: 25. CDR3 sequence: CASRARRDRDRRECTYEQYF. CDR3 nucleotide sequence: TGTGCCAGCAGGGCTAGACGTGACCGGGACAGAAGGGAATGCACCTACGAGCAGTACTTC.

This chain uses TRBV5-5 with TRBJ1-1; 8 bases are a match to TRBD1. The CDR3 covers 14 residues. CDR1 is SGHKS and CDR2 is YYEKEE in the germline V gene (reference sequence). V shed 1 base, J shed 5 bases, and the junction held 4 bases outside the gene matches. CDR3 bases: TGTGCCAGCAGCTTGCGCAGGGGGCGAACTGAAGCTTTCTTT. This gives the protein CASSLRRGRTEAFF.

The J gene is TRBJ1-3, the V gene TRBV3-1 (or the pseudogene TRBV3-2); no reliable D call. The germline V gene has CDR1 LGHDT and CDR2 YNNKEL (reference sequence). The CDR3 is 15 residues long. V lost 4 bases to trimming and J lost 0 bases, with 10 bases between them. CDR3 amino acids: CASSPGRSSGNTIYF. In nucleotides, the CDR3 is TGTGCCAGCAGCCCCGGTCGTAGCTCTGGAAACACCATATATTTT.

This chain connects TRBV18 to TRBJ1-5; TRBD1 aligns across 8 bases. V lost 5 bases to trimming and J lost 6 bases; unmatched junction nucleotides: 6. In germline, CDR1 is KGHSH, CDR2 LQKENI. The CDR3 contains 14 residues. The CDR3 here is CASSSGQAIQPQHF. As DNA, the CDR3 is TGTGCCAGCTCATCGGGACAGGCGATTCAGCCCCAGCATTTT.

Comments on this clone: The junction and the germline gene differ at one end; a read error may be behind it. The chain couples TRBV7-7 to TRBJ2-1; 10 positions agree with TRBD1. The CDR3 sequence is 16 residues long. Germline V CDR1 and CDR2: SSHAT, FNYEAQ (reference sequence). DNA of the CDR3: TGTGCTAGCAGCCAGAGGACAGGGGGCTCCTACAATGAGCAGTTCTTC. It yields the protein CASSQRTGGSYNEQFF.

This clone was picked up one time. CDR3 in DNA: TGTGCCAGCAGCCGTAATTTTGGCCTCCAAGAGACCCAGTACTTC. This gives the protein CASSRNFGLQETQYF. This chain links TRBV3-1 (or the pseudogene TRBV3-2) with TRBJ2-5; D is uncertain. CDR3 size: 15 residues. Germline CDR1 and CDR2: LGHDT and YNNKEL (reference sequence). Trimming removed 4 bases at V and 1 base at J, with 13 bases between.

The count of this clone is one. The chain combines TRBV5-6 with TRBJ1-1; D not resolved. There are 14 residues in the CDR3. The germline V gene has CDR1 SGHDT and CDR2 YYEEEE. V was trimmed by 0 bases and J by 0 bases, leaving 6 bases between them. Written as DNA, the CDR3 is TGTGCCAGCAGCTTGGATATTGTGAACACTGAAGCTTTCTTT. This encodes CASSLDIVNTEAFF. Supplemented by reference TRBV5-6 and TRBJ1-1, the full variable domain reads DAGVTQSPTHLIKTRGQQVTLRCSPKSGHDTVSWYQQALGQGPQFIFQYYEEEERQRGNFPDRFSGHQFPNYSSELNVNALLLGDSALYLCASSLDIVNTEAFFGQGTRLTVV.

The chain uses TRBV6-2 or TRBV6-3 and TRBJ1-2, with 8 bases lining up with TRBD1. CDR1 is MNHEY and CDR2 is SVGEGT in the germline V gene. The CDR3 is 16 amino acids. V was clipped by 0 bases and J by 3 bases; unmatched bases: 6. CDR3 in DNA: TGTGCCAGCAGTTACTCCATATTACAGGGGGACTATGGCTACACCTTC. Its protein is CASSYSILQGDYGYTF.

This clone has just a few counts. V gene TRBV19 combines with J gene TRBJ2-7; D is unresolved. Germline loops: CDR1 LNHDA, CDR2 SQIVND (reference sequence). The V and J ends lost 0 bases and 1 base respectively, with 7 bases between them. The CDR3 loop spans 14 amino acids. In DNA, the CDR3 is TGTGCCAGTAGTATAGATTCGGAGTCCTACGAGCAGTACTTC. Protein sequence: CASSIDSESYEQYF.

This clone occurred a few times. J is TRBJ2-2 and V is TRBV13; 8 bases are a match to TRBD1. V gave up 1 base and J gave up 3 bases; unmatched junction bases: 10. The CDR3 has 18 residues. CDR1 and CDR2 (germline): PRHDT, FYEKMQ (reference sequence). The CDR3 sequence: CASSLVIGQGLDTGELFF. CDR3 sequence (DNA): TGTGCCAGCAGCTTAGTCATCGGACAGGGTTTGGACACCGGGGAGCTGTTTTTT.

The rearrangement joins TRBV28 to TRBJ1-2, with 7 bases aligning to TRBD1. The CDR3 runs to 15 residues. V lost 6 bases and J lost 4; bases outside the gene matches: 11. From germline, CDR1 is MDHEN and CDR2 SYDVKM. DNA of the CDR3: TGTGCCAGCAGCCCCGATCAGTACAGGGGCTATGGCTACACCTTC. Protein sequence: CASSPDQYRGYGYTF.

This rearrangement joins TRBV25-1 to TRBJ1-1; 7 positions match TRBD1. The V segment lost 4 bases and the J segment 11 bases; nucleotides outside the gene matches: 13. CDR1 and CDR2 (germline): MGHDK, SYGVNS. CDR3 length: 14 amino acids. In nucleotides, the CDR3 is TGTGCCAGCAGTGTTGGGACAGAAACACCCGACGCTTTCTTT. It codes for CASSVGTETPDAFF.